This T cell receptor (beta chain) is drawn from a study of identical twins. The CDR3 has 15 residues. Germline lookup yields CDR1 SGHDN and CDR2 FVKESK. V lost 4 bases, J lost 3 bases, and 16 bases lay in between. Study conclusions and caveats: Recombination models fit unrelated individuals' TCR alpha sharing but underestimated twins'. The study drew conclusions from cross-sectional statistical analysis, not from following the same donors.

Unique molecular identifiers were present on the cDNA, and a universal primer site came from template switching. TCRdb redid the calling of the 5' RACE reads with MiXCR, one entry per CDR3 protein. The data contain about 430,000 distinct CDR3 sequences, around 20% of them singletons. For this clonotype: Its target is not known.

The chain combines TRBV14 with TRBJ2-7; TRBD1 is a possible D gene (6 bases). The TCR originated in a man aged 45-60 years in good health. Input material: naive T cells sorted from blood. The CDR3 DNA sequence: TGTGCCAGCAGCCCGTTACCGGGACAACTCTACGAGCAGTACTTC. Translation: CASSPLPGQLYEQYF.